Presented here are 17 T cell receptor beta chains from one specimen sequenced in a study of CD8+ T cells in alopecia areata. Extraction of RNA preceded its reverse transcription into cDNA, which served as the sequencing template. TCRdb's table, derived via immunoSEQ multiplex PCR, lists solely in-frame clones and lacks some. Among about 290,000 clones listed, nearly 60% were seen once. Treatment: oral pan-JAK inhibitor, 5-10 mg twice daily. The source material was CD4+ T cells sorted from blood, sampled at week 24, from a patient treated with tofacitinib. Receptor source: a human donor with alopecia areata.

The chain carries TRBV11-2 and TRBJ2-7, with D possibly being TRBD1 (5 bases). Looked up from germline, CDR1 is SGHAT and CDR2 is FQNNGV. The CDR3 is 17 residues long. With 1 base removed from V and 0 bases from J, the gap between germline ends came to 16 bases. The CDR3 DNA reads as TGTGCCAGCAGCTTAGGTCCACAGGCCCCCCTCTCCTACGAGCAGTACTTC. Amino acids: CASSLGPQAPLSYEQYF.

Comment on this clone: The junction departs from the called germline gene at one end, perhaps through a read error. The chain links TRBV7-9 to TRBJ2-7, with D perhaps TRBD2 (5 bases). The V gene's germline CDR1 is SEHNR and CDR2 FQNEAQ (reference sequence). The CDR3 has 14 residues. The CDR3 region is CASSLAPSRYEQYF. As DNA, the CDR3 is TGTGCCAGCAGCCTAGCCCCGTCGAGATACGAGCAGTACTTC.

The chain employs TRBV18 and TRBJ2-1; TRBD2 aligns across 8 bases. Trimming took 5 bases from V and 8 from J; bases not matched to a gene: 5. Germline values: CDR1 KGHSH, CDR2 LQKENI. This CDR3 contains 13 residues. The CDR3 protein is CASSRQTSDEQFF. CDR3 in DNA: TGTGCCAGCTCAAGACAGACTAGCGATGAGCAGTTCTTC.

This clone was counted only a few times. The V gene is TRBV5-8, the J gene TRBJ2-3; D may be TRBD1 (6 bases). The CDR3 totals 15 residues. Germline V gene sequence: CDR1 SGHTS, CDR2 YDEGEE. Trimming removed 4 bases from V and 1 base from J, with 13 bases in between. CDR3 sequence (DNA): TGTGCCAGCAGCCAACAGGGAAGGGGCACAGATACGCAGTATTTT. Amino acid sequence: CASSQQGRGTDTQYF.

The rearrangement uses TRBV30 and TRBJ1-5; D is possibly TRBD1 (5 bases). Germline assignment: CDR1 GTSNPN and CDR2 SVGIG (reference sequence). Deletions cut 0 bases from V and 7 bases from J, with 13 bases between. This CDR3 region has 14 residues. DNA of the CDR3: TGTGCCTGGAGTGTCACTTGGGGGAAACAGCCCCAGCATTTT. Protein: CAWSVTWGKQPQHF.

The chain combines TRBV10-3 with TRBJ2-6; 9 nucleotides match TRBD2. The CDR3 is 19 residues long. Trimming at V came to 2 bases and at J to 0 bases, leaving 8 bases not matched to a gene. Germline CDR1 and CDR2: ENHRY and SYGVKD. CDR3 region: CAISERSGGLSSGANVLTF. DNA for the CDR3: TGTGCCATCAGTGAGCGGAGCGGGGGGCTGAGCTCTGGGGCCAACGTCCTGACTTTC.

In this sample, this clone turned up once. The chain carries TRBV15 and TRBJ2-5; no clear D gene. This CDR3 is built from 12 residues. V shed 4 bases and J shed 5 bases, with 8 bases lying between them. The germline CDR1 and CDR2 sequences are LNHNV and YYDKDF (reference sequence). The CDR3 loop reads CATSTSGETQYF. CDR3 bases: TGTGCCACCAGCACGTCCGGGGAGACCCAGTACTTC.

The chain recombines TRBV4-1 with TRBJ1-5; D is uncertain. Germline V gene data show CDR1 as MGHRA and CDR2 as YSYEKL. V lost 0 bases to trimming and J lost 2 bases, with 5 bases between them. The CDR3 runs 14 residues. The CDR3 loop is CASSQEPGNQPQHF. DNA of the CDR3: TGCGCCAGCAGCCAAGAGCCAGGCAATCAGCCCCAGCATTTT.

CDR3 DNA: TGTGCCAGCAGCTTCTCCGGCACCAAGGCCTATGGCTACACCTTC. Protein: CASSFSGTKAYGYTF. The gene calls are TRBV7-9 and TRBJ1-2; D gene uncertain. Trimming stripped 3 bases from V and 4 bases from J, with 15 bases between. The germline CDR1 and CDR2 sequences are SEHNR and FQNEAQ (reference sequence). This CDR3 comprises 15 residues.

The V and J genes are TRBV30 and TRBJ1-2; D is uncertain. This CDR3 has 10 residues. Germline CDR1 reads GTSNPN; CDR2 reads SVGIG (reference sequence). Trimming pared 4 bases from V and 3 bases from J, leaving 3 bases between. CDR3 in DNA: TGTGCCTGGAACCACTATGGCTACACCTTC. Translated, it gives CAWNHYGYTF.

The sample holds a few counts of this clone. The chain recombines TRBV4-1 with TRBJ2-5; TRBD2 matches at 7 bases. The trim removed 2 bases at V and 1 base at J, leaving 4 bases unmatched. This CDR3 is 15 amino acids long. Germline CDR1 and CDR2: MGHRA and YSYEKL. CDR3 in DNA: TGCGCCAGCAGCCAATGGGGGGGACGCCAAGAGACCCAGTACTTC. Translating it yields CASSQWGGRQETQYF.

This clone has only a few counts. This sequence joins TRBV5-4 and TRBJ2-5; 11 positions agree with TRBD1. The CDR3 consists of 15 residues. CDR1 and CDR2 (germline): SGHNT, YYREEE (reference sequence). Trimming at V came to 3 bases and at J to 5 bases, leaving 6 bases not matched to a gene. CDR3 loop: CASSSGTGGLETQYF. In DNA, the CDR3 is TGTGCCAGCAGCTCTGGGACAGGGGGATTGGAGACCCAGTACTTC. Together with reference TRBV5-4 and TRBJ2-5, the CDR3 gives the full variable domain: ETGVTQSPTHLIKTRGQQVTLRCSSQSGHNTVSWYQQALGQGPQFIFQYYREEENGRGNFPPRFSGLQFPNYSSELNVNALELDDSALYLCASSSGTGGLETQYFGPGTRLLVL.

This clone appeared a single time. Other DNA sequences within the sample encode an identical CDR3. The J gene is TRBJ2-5, the V gene TRBV9; TRBD2 is a possible D gene (6 bases). The V end was cut by 1 base, the J end by 4 bases, with 8 bases between. The CDR3 has 13 residues. Germline loops: CDR1 SGDLS, CDR2 YYNGEE. The CDR3 region has the DNA TGTGCCAGCAGCGTATCGGGAGCAGAGACCCAGTACTTC. It is translated as CASSVSGAETQYF.

This clone was seen a handful of times. The rearrangement uses TRBV27 and TRBJ1-2, with TRBD1 matching 7 bases. Germline V gives CDR1 MNHEY, CDR2 SMNVEV (reference sequence). The CDR3 is 15 amino acids. V gave up 3 bases and J gave up 4 bases; unmatched junction bases: 8. The DNA for the CDR3 is TGTGCCAGCAGTTTTAGCGCGACAGGGATCTATGGCTACACCTTC. Amino acid sequence: CASSFSATGIYGYTF.

The chain is built from TRBV29-1 and TRBJ1-2, with TRBD1 identical over 7 bases. CDR1 and CDR2 from the germline V gene are SQVTM and ANQGSEA. This CDR3 comprises 15 residues. The J segment lost 6 bases and the V segment lost 6 bases, leaving 16 bases of the junction unmatched. DNA of the CDR3: TGCAGCGTAGAGGGTCGGTCCAGGGGGAAGGATGGCTACACCTTC. Protein product: CSVEGRSRGKDGYTF.

V and J are TRBV6-5 and TRBJ2-1, with D uncertain. The CDR3 totals 11 residues. From germline, CDR1 is MNHEY and CDR2 SVGAGI. V dropped 4 bases and J dropped 12 bases, with 10 bases sitting between them. The CDR3 loop reads CASSSRSRQFF. CDR3 coding DNA: TGTGCCAGCAGTTCCCGATCACGGCAGTTCTTC.

This chain joins TRBV27 and TRBJ1-5, with 7 bases fitting TRBD1. Germline V lookup: CDR1 MNHEY, CDR2 SMNVEV (reference sequence). Unmatched junction bases numbered 6, after V lost 3 bases and J lost 7 bases. The CDR3 runs 14 residues. The CDR3 DNA reads as TGTGCCAGCAGTTTCCTTGACAGGGCGCAGCCCCAGCATTTT. Translating it yields CASSFLDRAQPQHF.